These 10 T cell receptor beta chains were sequenced from one sample in a study of blood T cell repertoires in COVID-19. Some clones are missing from TCRdb's copy, which holds only in-frame ones; the method was immunoSEQ multiplex PCR. This table holds fewer than 250,000 clones, 75% to 90% found once. The sequenced sample consisted of peripheral blood. These receptors came from a woman between 65 and 79 years old with active or convalescent COVID-19.

V gene TRBV5-1 combines with J gene TRBJ1-5, with TRBD1 matching 7 bases. CDR1 and CDR2 (germline): SGHRS, YFSETQ. The CDR3 is 14 amino acids. The V and J ends lost 4 bases and 2 bases, in that order; junction bases with no gene match: 3. The CDR3 DNA is TGCGCCAGCAGCGAGGGGGCGGGCAATCAGCCCCAGCATTTT. This sequence encodes CASSEGAGNQPQHF.

V gene TRBV18 combines with J gene TRBJ2-1, with 8 bases lining up with TRBD2. V was clipped by 1 base and J by 7 bases; unmatched bases: 15. CDR3 length: 18 amino acids. CDR1 is KGHSH, CDR2 LQKENI, per germline. CDR3 DNA: TGTGCCAGCTCACCACAGGGTCGCGGGACTACGGGGGGGAATGAGCAGTTCTTC. Protein product: CASSPQGRGTTGGNEQFF.

This clone was seen a few times. V and J are TRBV5-1 and TRBJ2-3; D perhaps matches TRBD2 (5 bases). The CDR3 covers 15 residues. The germline V and J ends were trimmed by 4 bases and 3 bases, with 15 bases remaining between them. CDR1 SGHRS and CDR2 YFSETQ come from the germline V gene. The CDR3 DNA follows: TGCGCCAGCAGCCAACTAGGAGATGTAACAGATACGCAGTATTTT. This sequence encodes CASSQLGDVTDTQYF.

V gene TRBV15 combines with J gene TRBJ2-1; TRBD1 matches 9 bases. CDR3 length: 15 residues. Germline trimming cut 5 bases from V and 6 bases from J; bases unmatched to any gene: 8. Per the germline V gene, CDR1 is LNHNV and CDR2 is YYDKDF (reference sequence). CDR3 bases: TGTGCCACCAGCGGGGGGGGGACAGGGCGCAATGAGCAGTTCTTC. This gives the protein CATSGGGTGRNEQFF.

J is TRBJ1-3 and V is TRBV11-2, with 7 bases fitting TRBD1. Trimming removed 10 bases from V and 4 bases from J; junction bases left unmatched: 10. Germline V gene sequence: CDR1 SGHAT, CDR2 FQNNGV. There are 14 residues in the CDR3. CDR3 sequence (DNA): TGTGCCACCAAAACGACAGGGTGGGGAAACACCATATATTTT. Its translation is CATKTTGWGNTIYF.

This clone was detected only once. J is TRBJ2-5 and V is TRBV5-4, with 7 bases matching TRBD1. V lost 3 bases, J lost 5 bases, and 10 bases stayed unmatched. The germline gives CDR1 SGHNT, CDR2 YYREEE (reference sequence). This CDR3 region has 15 residues. CDR3 sequence (DNA): TGTGCCAGCAGCTCGAAACAGGGGAGTGGGGAGACCCAGTACTTC. Translation gives CASSSKQGSGETQYF.

This sequence joins TRBV5-1 and TRBJ1-4, with TRBD1 matching 9 bases. Germline V gives CDR1 SGHRS, CDR2 YFSETQ. J lost 6 bases, V lost 0 bases, and 6 bases had no gene match. The CDR3 is 16 residues long. This CDR3 is CASSLAGTGSYEKLFF. In nucleotides, the CDR3 is TGCGCCAGCAGCTTGGCCGGGACAGGGTCGTATGAAAAACTGTTTTTT.

In this sample, this clone turned up a few times. The chain couples TRBV11-3 to TRBJ2-1; the D is unclear. Germline V gives CDR1 SGHNT, CDR2 YENEEA. Trimming stripped 3 bases from V and 5 bases from J, with 11 bases between. The CDR3 totals 14 residues. CDR3 loop: CASSFESTDNEQFF. In DNA, the CDR3 is TGTGCCAGCAGCTTCGAGTCTACCGACAATGAGCAGTTCTTC.

This chain joins TRBV11-2 and TRBJ2-2; possible D gene TRBD1, 6 bases. V gave up 6 bases and J gave up 1 base, with 9 bases separating them. The CDR3 spans 14 residues. CDR1 and CDR2 (germline): SGHAT, FQNNGV. The CDR3 nucleotides are TGTGCCAGCAGAACACAGGGGAACACCGGGGAGCTGTTTTTT. Encoded protein: CASRTQGNTGELFF.

In this sample, this clone turned up a few times. The chain uses TRBV7-2 and TRBJ2-1; 8 bases align to TRBD2. The junction had 9 bases not matched to a gene; V was cut back by 4 bases and J by 7 bases. Germline V CDR1 and CDR2: SGHTA, FQGNSA. This CDR3 comprises 15 residues. CDR3 in DNA: TGTGCCAGCAGCTCTAGCGGGTCCGAACGGAATGAGCAGTTCTTC. This translates into CASSSSGSERNEQFF.